This TCR beta chain is from a study of identical twins. Findings and limits, study-wide: Zero-insertion analyses might be partly confounded by invariant T cells like MAIT and iNKT.

Details on this clonotype: Its target is unknown.

Germline-derived CDR1 and CDR2 are MNHNS and SASEGT. The V gene end was trimmed by 6 bases and the J gene end by 5 bases; junction bases not matched to a gene: 11. The length of the CDR3 is 16 residues. The cDNA had a unique molecular identifier and a template-switch universal primer site. In TCRdb, the 5' RACE reads were re-called with MiXCR into one record per CDR3 protein. The data contain 450,000 to 650,000 distinct CDR3 sequences, nearly 15% of them singletons. Another study also made use of these data, one on yellow fever vaccine responses in identical twins.

The V gene is TRBV6-1, the J gene TRBJ2-1; 9 bases are shared with TRBD2. The source is a woman younger than 35 in good health. Sequencing was performed on CD4+ T cells sorted from blood. This chain's CDR3 is CASRVERGAKDNEQFF. DNA for the CDR3: TGTGCCAGCAGAGTTGAGCGGGGGGCTAAAGACAATGAGCAGTTCTTC.